This T cell receptor beta chain comes out of a study of blood T cell repertoires in COVID-19. On the study more broadly: Samples representing acute and convalescent COVID-19 were sourced from the United States, Italy and Spain. Nucleic acid was either cDNA or gDNA, and it came from T cells, B-cell-depleted T cells, or PBMCs.

Authors' data handling: Quantification of nucleated cells was approximated via reference gene primer amplification. Assay: immunoSEQ multiplex PCR; the TCRdb copy retains only in-frame clones and omits some. D and trimming were read from the DNA, whereas the V and J calls and clone size are those reported in that table. Among about 190,000 clones listed, over 75% were seen once. The CDR3 runs to 12 residues. V dropped 4 bases and J dropped 2 bases, with 7 bases sitting between them. Germline V gene lookup returns CDR1 SGDLS and CDR2 YYNGEE. The chain couples TRBV9 to TRBJ2-7; no clear D. The sequenced material came from peripheral blood. The clonotype originates from a woman between 50 and 59 years old with acute or convalescent COVID-19. CDR3 in DNA: TGTGCCAGCAGCCCTGACACCTACGAGCAGTACTTC. Protein product: CASSPDTYEQYF.